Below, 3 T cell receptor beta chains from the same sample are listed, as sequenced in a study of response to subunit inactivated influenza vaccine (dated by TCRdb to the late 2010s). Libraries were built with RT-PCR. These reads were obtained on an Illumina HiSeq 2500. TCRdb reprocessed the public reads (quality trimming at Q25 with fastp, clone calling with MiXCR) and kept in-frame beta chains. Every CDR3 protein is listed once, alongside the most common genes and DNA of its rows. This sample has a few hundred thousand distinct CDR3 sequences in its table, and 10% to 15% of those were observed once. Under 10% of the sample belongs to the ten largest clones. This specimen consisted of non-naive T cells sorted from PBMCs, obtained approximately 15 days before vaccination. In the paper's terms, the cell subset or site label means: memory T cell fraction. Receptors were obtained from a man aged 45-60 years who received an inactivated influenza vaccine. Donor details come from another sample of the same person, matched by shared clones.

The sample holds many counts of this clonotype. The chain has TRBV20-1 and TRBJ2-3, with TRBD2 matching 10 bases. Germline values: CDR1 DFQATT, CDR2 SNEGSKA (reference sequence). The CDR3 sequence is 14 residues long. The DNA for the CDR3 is TGCAGCGCCCGGACTAGCGGAGGCACAGATACGCAGTATTTT. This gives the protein CSARTSGGTDTQYF.

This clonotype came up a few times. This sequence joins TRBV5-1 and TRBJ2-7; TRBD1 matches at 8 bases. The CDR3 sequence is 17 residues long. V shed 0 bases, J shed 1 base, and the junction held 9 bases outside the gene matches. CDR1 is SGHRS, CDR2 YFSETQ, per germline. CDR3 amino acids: CASSLGGLGQGSYEQYF. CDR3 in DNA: TGCGCCAGCAGCTTGGGGGGTCTAGGACAGGGATCCTACGAGCAGTACTTC.

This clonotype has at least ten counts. The CDR3 spells CASSKRQGDTGELFF. Written as DNA, the CDR3 is TGTGCCAGCAGCAAACGACAGGGCGACACCGGGGAGCTGTTTTTT. The chain has TRBV4-2 and TRBJ2-2; 7 bases map to TRBD1. The CDR3 has 15 amino acids. Germline CDR1 and CDR2: LGHNA and YNFKEQ. Trimming at V came to 5 bases and at J to 3 bases, leaving 6 bases not matched to a gene.